The 10 T cell receptor beta chains below were found in one sample sequenced in a study of cytomegalovirus exposure and HLA in healthy donors. The PCR contained 60 Vbeta and 13 Jbeta primers. Assay used: immunoSEQ multiplex PCR; TCRdb lists only in-frame clones, some missing. This sample carries 240,000 or so clones, about 86% of them seen once, and the ten largest clones take roughly 7.4%. The sample consisted of PBMCs. The origin of the receptors is a woman in her sixties or seventies in good health and CMV-seropositive.

This clone was detected a few times. The chain links TRBV2 to TRBJ1-2; D is undetermined. Germline CDR1 SNHLY, CDR2 FYNNEI. The CDR3 length is 13 residues. V was cut by 5 bases and J by 4 bases, with 11 bases left in between. CDR3 amino acids: CASSPRGSYGYTF. The CDR3 coding sequence is TGTGCCAGCAGTCCTCGAGGGAGCTATGGCTACACCTTC.

Comment on this clone: This specimen includes other DNA sequences encoding the same CDR3. The rearrangement links TRBV10-3 to TRBJ2-7, with a weak D call TRBD1 (5 bases). Germline CDR1 is ENHRY and CDR2 is SYGVKD. This CDR3 is 17 amino acids long. V lost 8 bases and J lost 2, with 25 bases in between. The CDR3 sequence: CAICGGRQIQLPYEQYF. CDR3 nucleotides: TGTGCCATCTGTGGTGGTCGACAGATCCAACTTCCCTACGAGCAGTACTTC.

The chain couples TRBV9 to TRBJ2-5; 7 bases align to TRBD1. CDR3 size: 15 residues. J lost 3 bases, V lost 0 bases, and 5 bases had no gene match. Germline V lookup: CDR1 SGDLS, CDR2 YYNGEE. In DNA form, the CDR3 reads TGTGCCAGCAGCGTAGAGGGGGCAGTAAAAGAGACCCAGTACTTC. It yields the protein CASSVEGAVKETQYF.

This chain links TRBV5-1 with TRBJ1-2, with D possibly TRBD1 on 6 matching bases. Germline assignment: CDR1 SGHRS and CDR2 YFSETQ. V was trimmed by 0 bases and J by 2 bases, leaving 8 bases between them. The CDR3 runs 14 residues. The CDR3 DNA sequence: TGCGCCAGCAGCTTGGGGACAGACAACTATGGCTACACCTTC. Its translation: CASSLGTDNYGYTF.

This clone came up once. The gene calls are TRBV19 and TRBJ2-2; 15 bases are a match to TRBD2. After removal of 8 bases from V and 7 bases from J, the junction contained 14 bases not matched to a gene. From germline, CDR1 is LNHDA and CDR2 SQIVND (reference sequence). This CDR3 contains 18 residues. In nucleotides, the CDR3 is TGTGCCAGTCAGACAGGACTAGCGGGAGGGCCAACTGGCGGGGAGCTGTTTTTT. Encoded protein: CASQTGLAGGPTGGELFF. The full variable domain, in which reference TRBV19 and TRBJ2-2 provide the parts outside the CDR3, is DGGITQSPKYLFRKEGQNVTLSCEQNLNHDAMYWYRQDPGQGLRLIYYSQIVNDFQKGDIAEGYSVSREKKESFPLTVTSAQKNPTAFYLCASQTGLAGGPTGGELFFGEGSRLTVL.

The chain has TRBV6-5 and TRBJ1-1; D is possibly TRBD1 (5 bases). The V end was cut by 6 bases, the J end by 1 base, with 15 bases between. The CDR3 consists of 15 residues. The germline V gene has CDR1 MNHEY and CDR2 SVGAGI. CDR3 DNA sequence: TGTGCCAGCAGGTTTCTCCGCGGGGCGAACACTGAAGCTTTCTTT. It translates to CASRFLRGANTEAFF.

The CDR3 loop reads CASSEGSGFQPQHF. The DNA of the CDR3 is TGTGCCAGCAGTGAAGGGTCAGGGTTTCAGCCCCAGCATTTT. The genes are TRBV2 and TRBJ1-5; perhaps TRBD1 as D (5 bases). The germline gives CDR1 SNHLY, CDR2 FYNNEI. The germline V and J ends were trimmed by 1 base and 6 bases, with 10 bases remaining between them. The CDR3 loop spans 14 amino acids.

This clone has a handful of counts. V gene TRBV6-1 combines with J gene TRBJ1-1; 7 bases map to TRBD1. V dropped 2 bases and J dropped 6; count of bases not matched to a gene: 9. The CDR3 is made up of 15 amino acids. The germline V gene has CDR1 MNHNS and CDR2 SASEGT. CDR3 sequence (DNA): TGTGCCAGCAGTGAAATGTCAGGGGGGCAGGCTGAAGCTTTCTTT. It yields the protein CASSEMSGGQAEAFF.

This clone was picked up a small number of times. The chain carries TRBV5-4 and TRBJ2-1; no definite D call. CDR3 length: 11 residues. Germline V lookup: CDR1 SGHNT, CDR2 YYREEE (reference sequence). With 6 bases removed from V and 3 bases from J, the gap between germline ends came to 4 bases. This CDR3 reads CASNNYNEQFF. CDR3 DNA sequence: TGTGCCAGCAACAACTACAATGAGCAGTTCTTC. The full variable domain, in which reference TRBV5-4 and TRBJ2-1 provide the parts outside the CDR3, is ETGVTQSPTHLIKTRGQQVTLRCSSQSGHNTVSWYQQALGQGPQFIFQYYREEENGRGNFPPRFSGLQFPNYSSELNVNALELDDSALYLCASNNYNEQFFGPGTRLTVL.

The chain uses TRBV7-9 and TRBJ2-1; 9 bases line up with TRBD2. Germline trimming cut 3 bases from V and 12 bases from J; bases unmatched to any gene: 12. The CDR3 spans 15 residues. The germline V gene has CDR1 SEHNR and CDR2 FQNEAQ (reference sequence). The CDR3 loop is CASSFKASGDFGQFF. The CDR3 coding sequence is TGTGCCAGCAGCTTTAAGGCTAGCGGGGATTTTGGGCAGTTCTTC.